The T cell receptor (beta chain) described here comes from a study of cytomegalovirus exposure and HLA in healthy donors. General study results and limits: Specificity of three CMV-associated chains for CMV antigens was verified in vitro. Across donors, most TCRs were seen rarely, yet some public ones were widespread. Cytomegalovirus association was listed for approximately 160 TCR beta chains.

Repertoires were generated with immunoSEQ multiplex PCR, while TCRdb's copy carries only in-frame clones and drops some. The sample holds over 85,000 clones, approximately 94% seen once. About this clone: The target antigen is unknown.

The ends lost 10 bases at V and 1 base at J; junction bases unmatched: 6. Looked up from germline, CDR1 is MNHEY and CDR2 is SVGAGI. The CDR3 has 14 residues. The receptor's source is a woman between 18 and 29 years old in good health and CMV-seronegative. The chain uses TRBV6-5 and TRBJ2-5; TRBD2 matches 10 bases. The specimen sequenced was PBMCs. In DNA form, the CDR3 reads TGTGCCACTTGGAGCGGGGGGGCCCAAGAGACCCAGTACTTC. The encoded protein is CATWSGGAQETQYF.